These T cell receptor beta chains were read from a single sample in a study of blood T cell repertoires in COVID-19. The table came from immunoSEQ multiplex PCR; TCRdb's copy has only in-frame clones and leaves some out. The data contain a few hundred thousand clones, less than 90% of them singletons. The sequencing input was peripheral blood. The receptors come from a man between 40 and 49 years old with active or convalescent COVID-19. CDR3s include the opening cysteine and the closing phenylalanine or tryptophan. D genes are given only for firm matches. Only some rows state a clone size, as once, few, many or a class for expanded clones.

D,size,V,J,DNA,CDR3
TRBD1,NA,TRBV11-2,TRBJ1-3,TGTGCCAGCAGCCAGGGGGGAAACTCTGGAAACACCATATATTTT,CASSQGGNSGNTIYF
NA,NA,TRBV11-2,TRBJ2-5,TGTGCCAGCAGCCCACTATCGGGGGTACAAGAGACCCAGTACTTC,CASSPLSGVQETQYF
TRBD1,many,TRBV6-1,TRBJ2-7,TGTGCCAGCAGTGAAGAAGAAGGGGGCTCAGGGGAGCAGTACTTC,CASSEEEGGSGEQYF
NA,few,TRBV7-2,TRBJ1-6,TGTGCCAGCAGCTTAGGGGGCGTAAATAATTCACCCCTCCACTTT,CASSLGGVNNSPLHF
TRBD2,NA,TRBV5-1,TRBJ2-1,TGCGCCAGCAGCTTGGAACGGCCTAGCGGGAAAGATGAGCAGTTCTTC,CASSLERPSGKDEQFF
NA,NA,TRBV11-3,TRBJ1-1,TGTGCCAGCAGCTTGTCGGGTATGAACACTGAAGCTTTCTTT,CASSLSGMNTEAFF
NA,NA,TRBV28,TRBJ2-6,TGTGCCAGCAGTACCCCTCTCGAGACTGGGGCCAACGTCCTGACTTTC,CASSTPLETGANVLTF
NA,NA,TRBV2,TRBJ1-4,TGTGCCAGCACGGCAGGGAGGCTGGAGATGAGTGAAAAACTGTTTTTT,CASTAGRLEMSEKLFF
NA,NA,TRBV11-2,TRBJ2-7,TGTGCCAGCAGCTTAAGCGGGTACTCCTACGAGCAGTACTTC,CASSLSGYSYEQYF
NA,NA,TRBV20-1,TRBJ2-7,TGCAGTGCTAGTTATAGTAAATCCTACGAGCAGTACTTC,CSASYSKSYEQYF
NA,NA,TRBV7-9,TRBJ1-3,TGTGCCACCCACACAGGGTCAGGAAACACCATATATTTT,CATHTGSGNTIYF
NA,NA,TRBV2,TRBJ1-2,TGTGCCAGCAGTGAAAACCTAGGAGGCGGCTACACCTTC,CASSENLGGGYTF
TRBD1,once,TRBV5-1,TRBJ1-1,TGCGCCAGCAGCTTAAGGGGACAGGGTTACGAAGCTTTCTTT,CASSLRGQGYEAFF
TRBD1,NA,TRBV27,TRBJ2-7,TGTGCCAGCAGCAGACCGGGACAGGGGACTTACGAGCAGTACTTC,CASSRPGQGTYEQYF
NA,NA,TRBV7-8,TRBJ2-7,TGTGCCAGCAGTTCATCACGGGGCTACGAGCAGTACTTC,CASSSSRGYEQYF
NA,NA,TRBV6-5,TRBJ2-5,TGTGCCAGCAGTTACGGCACCACGGAGACCCAGTACTTC,CASSYGTTETQYF
NA,once,TRBV18,TRBJ1-5,TGTGCCAGCTCACCACCGGGTGGACAGCAGAATCAGCCCCAGCATTTT,CASSPPGGQQNQPQHF
NA,NA,TRBV2,TRBJ2-3,TGTGCCAGCAGCCTCACAGATACGCAGTATTTT,CASSLTDTQYF
TRBD1,NA,TRBV2,TRBJ1-1,TGTGCCAGCAGTCCTATACAGGGGGTCACTGAAGCTTTCTTT,CASSPIQGVTEAFF
TRBD1,once,TRBV29-1,TRBJ2-1,TGCAGCGCCCGGGACAGGGGTTACAATGAGCAGTTCTTC,CSARDRGYNEQFF
NA,NA,TRBV5-1,TRBJ2-7,TGCGCCAGCAGCCCAACTACGGGGGTGAAGGGGTACGAGCAGTACTTC,CASSPTTGVKGYEQYF
NA,NA,TRBV4-2,TRBJ2-5,TGTGCCAGCAGCCAAGCAGAGGGAGCTACACAAGAGACCCAGTACTTC,CASSQAEGATQETQYF
NA,NA,TRBV19,TRBJ2-1,TGTGCCAGTATCCTAAGTGGCCCCTCCCCGGGTGAGCAGTTCTTC,CASILSGPSPGEQFF
NA,NA,TRBV10-2,TRBJ1-2,TGCGCCAGCAGTGACAATAAGGACAGAAACTATGGCTACACCTTC,CASSDNKDRNYGYTF